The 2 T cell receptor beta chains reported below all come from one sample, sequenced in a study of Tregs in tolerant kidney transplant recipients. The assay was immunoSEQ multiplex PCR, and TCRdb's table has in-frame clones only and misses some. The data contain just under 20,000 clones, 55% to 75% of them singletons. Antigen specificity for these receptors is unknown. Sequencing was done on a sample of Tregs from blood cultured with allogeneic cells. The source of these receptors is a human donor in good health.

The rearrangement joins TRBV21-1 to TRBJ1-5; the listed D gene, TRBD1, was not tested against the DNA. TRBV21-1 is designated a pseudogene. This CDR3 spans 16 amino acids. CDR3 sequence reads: CASSKATQGCCQPQHF. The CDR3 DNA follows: TGTGCCAGCAGCAAAGCCACACAGGGGTGTTGTCAGCCCCAGCATTTT.

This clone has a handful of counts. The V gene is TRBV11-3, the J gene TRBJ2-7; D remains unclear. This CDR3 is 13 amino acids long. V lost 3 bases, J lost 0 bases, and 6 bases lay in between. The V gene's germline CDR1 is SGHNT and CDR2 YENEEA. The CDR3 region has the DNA TGTGCCAGCAGCTTGGCCAGCTCCTACGAGCAGTACTTC. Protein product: CASSLASSYEQYF.